This T cell receptor (beta chain) stems from a study of T cell changes during pregnancy in multiple sclerosis (dated by TCRdb to about 2019). At the level of the whole study: The study looked at changes in the T cell repertoire across pregnancy in women with multiple sclerosis.

From the cysteine through the phenylalanine, the CDR3 covers 14 amino acids. The retained sequence is limited to the CDR3, 42 bases, with the frame set at the first base. According to the germline V gene, CDR1 reads MGHRA and CDR2 reads YSYEKL. V is cut by 4 bases and J by 4 bases, and the space between the germline ends is 11 bases. The receptor library was made with the immunoSEQ multiplex PCR assay. Here the immuneACCESS table is served through TCRdb, limited to in-frame sequences with V and J called. Missing clones are a known gap in these copies; in checked studies unresolved V genes cover under half, and the rest lacks a known reason. The sample data list tens of thousands of clones, and about nine tenths of these were observed just once. Jointly, the top ten make up about 0.51% of the sample. In regard to this clone: Its antigen is unknown. The input lacks base qualities; no much larger clone sits a single base away.

This chain is built from TRBV4-1 and TRBJ1-5, and TRBD1 may be the D gene, going by 6 matching bases. The sequenced sample was CD4+ T cells from peripheral blood mononuclear cells, obtained in the second trimester of pregnancy. The TCR was taken from a female donor in good health, enrolled as a control in a pregnancy study. The sequence in DNA is TGCGCCAGCAGCCTACAGGGAGGGAATCAGCCCCAGCATTTT. Protein translation: CASSLQGGNQPQHF.